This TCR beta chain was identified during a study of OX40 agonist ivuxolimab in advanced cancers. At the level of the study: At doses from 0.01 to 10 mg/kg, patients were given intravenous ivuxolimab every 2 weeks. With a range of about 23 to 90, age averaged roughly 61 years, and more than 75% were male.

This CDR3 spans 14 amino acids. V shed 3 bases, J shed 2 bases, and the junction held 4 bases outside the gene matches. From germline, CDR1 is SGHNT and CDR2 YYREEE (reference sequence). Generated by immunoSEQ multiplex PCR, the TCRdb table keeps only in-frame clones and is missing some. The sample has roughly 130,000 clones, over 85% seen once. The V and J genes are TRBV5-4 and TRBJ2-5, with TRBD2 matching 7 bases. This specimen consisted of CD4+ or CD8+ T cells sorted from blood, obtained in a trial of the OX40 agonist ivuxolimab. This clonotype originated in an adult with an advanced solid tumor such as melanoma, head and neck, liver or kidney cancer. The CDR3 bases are TGTGCCAGCAGCTCGGGACTACTACAAGAGACCCAGTACTTC. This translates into CASSSGLLQETQYF. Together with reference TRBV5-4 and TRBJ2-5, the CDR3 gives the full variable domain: ETGVTQSPTHLIKTRGQQVTLRCSSQSGHNTVSWYQQALGQGPQFIFQYYREEENGRGNFPPRFSGLQFPNYSSELNVNALELDDSALYLCASSSGLLQETQYFGPGTRLLVL.